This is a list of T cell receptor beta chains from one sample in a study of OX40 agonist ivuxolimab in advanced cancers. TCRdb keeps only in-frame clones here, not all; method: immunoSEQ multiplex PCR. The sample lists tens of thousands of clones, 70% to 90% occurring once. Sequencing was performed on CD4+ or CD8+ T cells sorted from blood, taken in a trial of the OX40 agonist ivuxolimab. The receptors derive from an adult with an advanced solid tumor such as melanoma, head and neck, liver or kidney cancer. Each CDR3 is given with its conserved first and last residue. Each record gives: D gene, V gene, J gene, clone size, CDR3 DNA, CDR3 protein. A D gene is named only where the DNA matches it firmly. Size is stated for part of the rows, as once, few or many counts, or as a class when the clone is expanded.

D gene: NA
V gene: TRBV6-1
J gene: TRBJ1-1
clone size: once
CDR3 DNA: TGTGCCAGCTCTACACTTATCGGCACTGAAGCTTTCTTT
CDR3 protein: CASSTLIGTEAFF

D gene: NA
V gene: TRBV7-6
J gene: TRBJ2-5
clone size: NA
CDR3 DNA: TGTGCCAGCAGCTTAGGGTGGGGGCCGTCGAAAGAGACCCAGTACTTC
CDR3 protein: CASSLGWGPSKETQYF

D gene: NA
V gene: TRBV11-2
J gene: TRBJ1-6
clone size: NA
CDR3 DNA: TGTGCCAGCAGCTTAGAGCGATACTCACCCCTCCACTTT
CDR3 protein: CASSLERYSPLHF

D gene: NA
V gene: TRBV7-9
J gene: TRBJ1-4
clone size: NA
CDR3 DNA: TGTGCCAGCAGCCCCTCCAGGGGTACTAATGAAAAACTGTTTTTT
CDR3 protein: CASSPSRGTNEKLFF

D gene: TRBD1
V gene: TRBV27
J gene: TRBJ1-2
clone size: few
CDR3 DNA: TGTGCCAGCACCCCTACAGGGACAGGGAGTGGCTACACCTTC
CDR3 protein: CASTPTGTGSGYTF

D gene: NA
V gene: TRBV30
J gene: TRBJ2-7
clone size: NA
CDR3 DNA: TGTGCCTGGACCAAGGGTGGCGAGCAGTACTTC
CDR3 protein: CAWTKGGEQYF

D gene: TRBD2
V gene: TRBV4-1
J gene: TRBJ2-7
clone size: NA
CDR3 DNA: TGCGCCAGCAGCCAAGGTCGAGAGGTAGCGGGAGAGGGGGAGCAGTACTTC
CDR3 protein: CASSQGREVAGEGEQYF

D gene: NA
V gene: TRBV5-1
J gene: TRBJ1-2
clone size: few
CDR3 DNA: TGCGCCAGCAGCTTGGACCTCATAGCCCATGGCTACACCTTC
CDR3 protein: CASSLDLIAHGYTF

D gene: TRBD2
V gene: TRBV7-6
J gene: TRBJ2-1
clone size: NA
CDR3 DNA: TGTGCCAGCAGCTCTAGACTAGCCCGCTACAATGAGCAGTTCTTC
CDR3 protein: CASSSRLARYNEQFF

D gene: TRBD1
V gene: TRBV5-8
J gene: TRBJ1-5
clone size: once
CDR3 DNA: TGTGCCAGCAGCTTCGGACAGGGGACAAATCAGCCCCAGCATTTT
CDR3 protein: CASSFGQGTNQPQHF

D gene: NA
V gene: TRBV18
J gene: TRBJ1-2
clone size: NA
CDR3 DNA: TGTGCCAGCTCCACAAACCCCCTGGGGGGGCCTAACTATGGCTACACCTTC
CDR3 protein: CASSTNPLGGPNYGYTF

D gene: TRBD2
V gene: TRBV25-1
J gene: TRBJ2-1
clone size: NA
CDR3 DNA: TGTGCCAGCACCTGGGAGGGAAATGAGCAGTTCTTC
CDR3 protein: CASTWEGNEQFF

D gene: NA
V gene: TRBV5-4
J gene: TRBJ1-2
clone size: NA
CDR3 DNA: TGTGCCAGCAGCTTGAGAGGCGGTAACTATGGCTACACCTTC
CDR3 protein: CASSLRGGNYGYTF

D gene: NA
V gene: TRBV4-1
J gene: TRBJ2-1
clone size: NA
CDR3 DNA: TGCGCCAGCAGCCAAGCGGGCAGGGCAATAAATGAGCAGTTCTTC
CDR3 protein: CASSQAGRAINEQFF

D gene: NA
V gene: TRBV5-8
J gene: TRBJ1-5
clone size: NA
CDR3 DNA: TGTGCCAGCAGCTTGCGGTTGTCCAATAGCAATCAGCCCCAGCATTTT
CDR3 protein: CASSLRLSNSNQPQHF

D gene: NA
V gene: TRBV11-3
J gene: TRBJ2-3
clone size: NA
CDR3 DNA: TGTGCCAGCAGCCTAGACGCAGGCACAGATACGCAGTATTTT
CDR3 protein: CASSLDAGTDTQYF

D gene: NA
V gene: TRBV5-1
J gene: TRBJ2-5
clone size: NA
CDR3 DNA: TGCGCCAGCAGCTTCACGTACCAAGAGACCCAGTACTTC
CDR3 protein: CASSFTYQETQYF

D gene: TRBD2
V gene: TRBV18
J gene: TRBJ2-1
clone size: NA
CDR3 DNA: TGTGCCAGCTCACCACCTGGGCTAGCGGGTTCCTATGAGCAGTTCTTC
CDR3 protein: CASSPPGLAGSYEQFF

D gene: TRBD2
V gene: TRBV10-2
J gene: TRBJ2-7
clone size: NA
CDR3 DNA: TGCGCCAGCAGTGAAGTGAGACTAGCGGGGGAGCAGTACTTC
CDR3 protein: CASSEVRLAGEQYF

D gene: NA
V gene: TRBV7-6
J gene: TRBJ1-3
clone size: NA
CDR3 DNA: TGTGCCAGCAGCCCTAATTACTCTGGAAACACCATATATTTT
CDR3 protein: CASSPNYSGNTIYF

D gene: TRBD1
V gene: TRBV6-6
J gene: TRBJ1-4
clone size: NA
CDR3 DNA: TGTGCCAGCAGTTATTACTCACCGGGACAGGAAGAAAAACTGTTTTTT
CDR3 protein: CASSYYSPGQEEKLFF

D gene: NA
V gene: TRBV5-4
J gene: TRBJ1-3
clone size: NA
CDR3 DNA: TGTGCCAGCAGCCAGGGGAGCTCTGGAAACACCATATATTTT
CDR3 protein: CASSQGSSGNTIYF

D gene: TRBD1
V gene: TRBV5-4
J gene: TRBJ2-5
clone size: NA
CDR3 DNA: TGTGCCAGCAGCCAGCGGACAGGGCCGCAAGAGACCCAGTACTTC
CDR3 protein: CASSQRTGPQETQYF

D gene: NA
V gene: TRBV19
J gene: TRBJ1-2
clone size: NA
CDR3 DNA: TGTGCCAGTACCCGCATGGGGGGTTCCTATGGCTACACCTTC
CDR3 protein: CASTRMGGSYGYTF

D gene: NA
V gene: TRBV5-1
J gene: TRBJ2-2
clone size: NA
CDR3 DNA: TGCGCCAGCAGCTTATTACAGGGTGCCGGGGAGCTGTTTTTT
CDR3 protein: CASSLLQGAGELFF

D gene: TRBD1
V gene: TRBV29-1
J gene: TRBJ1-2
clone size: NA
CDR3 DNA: TGCAGCGCCGCACCACCGGCGACAGGGAAAGGCTACACCTTC
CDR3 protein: CSAAPPATGKGYTF

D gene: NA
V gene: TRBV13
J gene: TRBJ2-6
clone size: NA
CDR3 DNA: TGTGCCAGCAGCTTAGATAAGGGAGCTGGGGCCAACGTCCTGACTTTC
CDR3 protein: CASSLDKGAGANVLTF

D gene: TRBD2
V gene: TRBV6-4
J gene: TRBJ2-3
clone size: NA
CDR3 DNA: TGTGCCAGCAGTGACTCGGAGCGGGGCACGCAGTATTTT
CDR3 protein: CASSDSERGTQYF

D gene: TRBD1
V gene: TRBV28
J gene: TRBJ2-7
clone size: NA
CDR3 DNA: TGTGCCAGCAGGACAGGGGCTCACTACGAGCAGTACTTC
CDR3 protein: CASRTGAHYEQYF

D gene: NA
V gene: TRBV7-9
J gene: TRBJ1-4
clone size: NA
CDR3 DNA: TGTGCCAGCAGCCGGGGAGGGACTAATGAAAAACTGTTTTTT
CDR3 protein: CASSRGGTNEKLFF

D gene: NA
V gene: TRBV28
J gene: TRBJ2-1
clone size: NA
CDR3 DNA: TGTGCCAGCAGTTTATCAGGGGAGGGTTCCTACAATGAGCAGTTCTTC
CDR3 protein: CASSLSGEGSYNEQFF

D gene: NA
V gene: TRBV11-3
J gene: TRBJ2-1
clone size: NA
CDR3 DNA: TGTGCCAGCGCCGGACGGGGCTCGGGTGAGCAGTTCTTC
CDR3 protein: CASAGRGSGEQFF

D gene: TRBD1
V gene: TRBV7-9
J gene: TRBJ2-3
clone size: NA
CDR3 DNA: TGTGCCAGCAGCTCCGGATGGGCACAGGGGGCCTCCACAGATACGCAGTATTTT
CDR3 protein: CASSSGWAQGASTDTQYF

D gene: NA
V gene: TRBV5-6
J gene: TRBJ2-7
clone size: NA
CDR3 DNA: TGTGCCAGCAGCTTGGCCATGCAGGGGCCTGGCGAGCAGTACTTC
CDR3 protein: CASSLAMQGPGEQYF

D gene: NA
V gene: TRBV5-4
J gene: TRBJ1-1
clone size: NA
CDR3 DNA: TGTGCCAGCAGCTTGGAATGGGGCAACTTGAACACTGAAGCTTTCTTT
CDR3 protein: CASSLEWGNLNTEAFF

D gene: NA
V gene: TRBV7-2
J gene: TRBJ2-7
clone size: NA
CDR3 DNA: TGTGCCAGCAGCGTCCGACGGGTCTCCTACGAGCAGTACTTC
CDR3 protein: CASSVRRVSYEQYF

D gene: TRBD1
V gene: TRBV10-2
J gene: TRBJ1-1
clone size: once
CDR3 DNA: TGCGCCAGCAGAGTAGGGGGCGTCACTGAAGCTTTCTTT
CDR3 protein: CASRVGGVTEAFF

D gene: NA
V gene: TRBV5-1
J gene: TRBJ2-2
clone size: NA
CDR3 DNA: TGCGCCAGCAGGCCCCCGCCAGCGAACACCGGGGAGCTGTTTTTT
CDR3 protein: CASRPPPANTGELFF

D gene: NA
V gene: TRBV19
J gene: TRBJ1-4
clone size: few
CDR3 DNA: TGTGCCAGTAGTATTCAGGCCTCTAATGAAAAACTGTTTTTT
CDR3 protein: CASSIQASNEKLFF

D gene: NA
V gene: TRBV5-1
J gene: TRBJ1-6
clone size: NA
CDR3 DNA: TGCGCCAGCAGCTGGGCCGGGCCAAATTCACCCCTCCACTTT
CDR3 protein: CASSWAGPNSPLHF

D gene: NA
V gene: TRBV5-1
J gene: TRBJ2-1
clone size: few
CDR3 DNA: TGCGCCAGCAGCTTGGACAGGAACAATGAGCAGTTCTTC
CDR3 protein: CASSLDRNNEQFF

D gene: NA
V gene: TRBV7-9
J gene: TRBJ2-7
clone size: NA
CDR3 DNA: TGTGCCAGCACCCCATGGGACTACGAGCAGTACTTC
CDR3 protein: CASTPWDYEQYF

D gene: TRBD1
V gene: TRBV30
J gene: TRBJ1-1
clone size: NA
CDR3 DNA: TGTGCACATACAGGGGGTTTCACTGAAGCTTTCTTT
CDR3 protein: CAHTGGFTEAFF

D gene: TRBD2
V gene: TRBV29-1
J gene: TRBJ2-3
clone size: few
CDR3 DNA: TGCAGCCTATCTAGCGGGGGGGCAGATACGCAGTATTTT
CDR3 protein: CSLSSGGADTQYF

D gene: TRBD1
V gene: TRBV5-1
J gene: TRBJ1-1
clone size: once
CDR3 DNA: TGCGCCAGCAGCTGGACAGGGCAGGACGGAGCTTTCTTT
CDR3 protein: CASSWTGQDGAFF

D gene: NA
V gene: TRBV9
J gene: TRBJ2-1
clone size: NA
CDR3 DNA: TGTGCCAGCAGCGTACACCTTGGGCTCTACAATGAGCAGTTCTTC
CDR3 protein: CASSVHLGLYNEQFF

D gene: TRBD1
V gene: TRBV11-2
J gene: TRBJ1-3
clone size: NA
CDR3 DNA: TGTGCCAGCAGTATTCAGGGGGCGGAAGGAAACACCATATATTTT
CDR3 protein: CASSIQGAEGNTIYF

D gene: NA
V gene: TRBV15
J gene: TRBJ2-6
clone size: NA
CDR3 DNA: NA
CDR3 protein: CATSILDRGGSGANVLTF

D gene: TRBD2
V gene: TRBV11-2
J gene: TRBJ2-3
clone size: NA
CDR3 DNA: TGTGCCAGCAGCTTAAGCGGGAGAGATACGCAGTATTTT
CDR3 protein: CASSLSGRDTQYF

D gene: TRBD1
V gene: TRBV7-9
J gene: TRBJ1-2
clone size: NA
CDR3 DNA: TGTGCCAGCAGCTCGGACAGGGAAAACTATGGCTACACCTTC
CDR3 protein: CASSSDRENYGYTF

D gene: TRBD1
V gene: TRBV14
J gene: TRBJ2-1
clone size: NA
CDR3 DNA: TGTGCCAGCAGCCAAGAAAGAGGGGGCAGAATTTCCCATGAGCAGTTCTTC
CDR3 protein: CASSQERGGRISHEQFF

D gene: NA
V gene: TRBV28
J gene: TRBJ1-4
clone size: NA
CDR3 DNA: TGTGCCAGCCGAAAGGAGGGGGGGACTAATGAAAAACTGTTTTTT
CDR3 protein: CASRKEGGTNEKLFF

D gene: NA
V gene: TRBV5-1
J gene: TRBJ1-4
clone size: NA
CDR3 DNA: TGCGCCAGCAGCTTGGCCCTGGTCCCTAATGAAAAACTGTTTTTT
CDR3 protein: CASSLALVPNEKLFF

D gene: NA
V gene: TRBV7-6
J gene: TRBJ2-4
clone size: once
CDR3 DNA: TGTGCCAGCAGCGGCCCCAAAAACATTCAGTACTTC
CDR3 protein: CASSGPKNIQYF

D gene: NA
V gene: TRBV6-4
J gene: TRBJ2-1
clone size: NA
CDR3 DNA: TGTGCCAGCAGTGAGCTTGGGGATGAGCAGTTCTTC
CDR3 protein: CASSELGDEQFF

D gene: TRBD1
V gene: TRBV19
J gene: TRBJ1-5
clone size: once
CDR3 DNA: TGTGCCAGTAGGAAAGGGACAGGGGGCGGTTATGGCAATCAGCCCCAGCATTTT
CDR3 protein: CASRKGTGGGYGNQPQHF

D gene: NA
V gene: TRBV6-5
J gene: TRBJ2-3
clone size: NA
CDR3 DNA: TGTGCCAGCAGTTACTCCGACCGCACAGATACGCAGTATTTT
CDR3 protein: CASSYSDRTDTQYF

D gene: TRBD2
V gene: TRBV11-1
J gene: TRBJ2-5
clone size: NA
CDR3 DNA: TGTGCCAGCAGCGTTGAAGCGGGAGGAGAGACCCAGTACTTC
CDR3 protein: CASSVEAGGETQYF